The 9 T cell receptor beta chains below all came from one sample that was sequenced in a study of T cell responses to AZD1222 COVID-19 vaccine. This table comes from immunoSEQ multiplex PCR, and its TCRdb copy is limited to in-frame clones, with some not included. The sample has about 140,000 clones; 88% are singletons. Sequenced material: peripheral blood, taken 28 days after the second AZD1222 dose. The receptor source for this set is an adult who received the AZD1222 COVID-19 vaccine.

The rearrangement links TRBV5-6 to TRBJ2-5; TRBD1 agrees at 10 bases. CDR1 and CDR2 from the germline V gene are SGHDT and YYEEEE. There are 15 residues in the CDR3. V trimming: 1 base; J trimming: 5 bases; junction bases outside the gene matches: 5. The CDR3 spells CASSLTGTGVETQYF. Here the CDR3 DNA reads TGTGCCAGCAGCTTGACCGGGACAGGGGTTGAGACCCAGTACTTC.

The rearrangement uses TRBV19 and TRBJ1-1; 7 positions agree with TRBD1. Germline loops: CDR1 LNHDA, CDR2 SQIVND (reference sequence). There are 15 residues in the CDR3. Trimming at V came to 3 bases and at J to 1 base, leaving 5 bases not matched to a gene. The CDR3 DNA reads as TGTGCCAGTAGTATCGGGACAGCCTGGAACACTGAAGCTTTCTTT. Translating gives CASSIGTAWNTEAFF. Based on the CDR3 plus reference TRBV19 and TRBJ1-1, the full variable domain is DGGITQSPKYLFRKEGQNVTLSCEQNLNHDAMYWYRQDPGQGLRLIYYSQIVNDFQKGDIAEGYSVSREKKESFPLTVTSAQKNPTAFYLCASSIGTAWNTEAFFGQGTRLTVV.

This clone was counted between two and nine times. V gene TRBV3-1 (or the pseudogene TRBV3-2) combines with J gene TRBJ2-3, with no clear D. Looked up from germline, CDR1 is LGHDT and CDR2 is YNNKEL (reference sequence). Trimming cost V 0 bases and J 11 bases, with 21 bases left between them. The CDR3 runs to 16 residues. This CDR3 reads CASSQDFMGGLHLQYF. CDR3 coding DNA: TGTGCCAGCAGCCAAGATTTTATGGGCGGCCTCCACCTGCAGTATTTT.

This clone was counted between two and nine times. The chain has TRBV15 and TRBJ2-7, with TRBD1 identical over 10 bases. V was clipped by 5 bases and J by 4 bases; unmatched bases: 5. The CDR3 spans 14 residues. Germline CDR1 and CDR2: LNHNV and YYDKDF (reference sequence). The CDR3 DNA follows: TGTGCCACCAGCTCCGACAGGGGGCAATACGAGCAGTACTTC. Translated: CATSSDRGQYEQYF.

The chain recombines TRBV10-3 with TRBJ2-7; maybe TRBD1 (5 bases). Looked up from germline, CDR1 is ENHRY and CDR2 is SYGVKD. Trimming took off 9 bases at V and 0 bases at J, with 24 bases between the two ends. The CDR3 extends over 17 amino acids. CDR3 sequence (DNA): TGTGCCATGAATTGCCTGAGGACAAGAAGTGCCTCCTACGAGCAGTACTTC. Protein sequence: CAMNCLRTRSASYEQYF.

This clone has just a few counts. This rearrangement joins TRBV6-5 to TRBJ1-2, with D maybe TRBD1 (6 bases). The CDR3 sequence is 14 residues long. The germline gives CDR1 MNHEY, CDR2 SVGAGI. V lost 2 bases, J lost 5 bases, and 12 bases lay in between. The CDR3 coding sequence is TGTGCCAGCAGTTACAGGCAGGGGAGTTATGGCTACACCTTC. It specifies CASSYRQGSYGYTF.

This chain connects TRBV5-1 to TRBJ2-1; D unresolved. Trimming shortened V by 0 bases and J by 4 bases, and 5 bases separated the two germline ends. CDR3 length equals 13 residues. Germline CDR1 reads SGHRS; CDR2 reads YFSETQ. The DNA of the CDR3 is TGCGCCAGCAGCTTGGGTGGATACAATGAGCAGTTCTTC. Residues: CASSLGGYNEQFF.

The chain links TRBV3-1 (or the pseudogene TRBV3-2) to TRBJ1-1; a possible D gene is TRBD1 (6 bases). V was clipped by 4 bases and J by 1 base, with 7 bases between them. This CDR3 spans 13 amino acids. Germline-derived CDR1 and CDR2 are LGHDT and YNNKEL (reference sequence). In DNA form, the CDR3 reads TGTGCCAGCAGCCTACAGGGGAACACTGAAGCTTTCTTT. As protein: CASSLQGNTEAFF.

The V and J genes are TRBV5-6 and TRBJ1-2, with 7 nucleotides matching TRBD1. The CDR3 sequence is 17 residues long. CDR1 and CDR2 from the germline V gene are SGHDT and YYEEEE. Trimming took 7 bases from V and 8 from J; bases not matched to a gene: 23. The DNA for the CDR3 is TGTGCCAGCGTTCCCCGCCCCGACAGGGAGAATGCTCAGGGCTACACCTTC. Its translation: CASVPRPDRENAQGYTF.